These T cell receptor beta chains were read from a single sample in a study of blood T cell repertoires in COVID-19. The repertoire was sequenced with immunoSEQ multiplex PCR; TCRdb's copy has only in-frame clones and lacks some. This sample has roughly 260,000 clones, with about 90% found just once. The specimen sequenced was PBMCs or T cells enriched from blood (not recorded which). Receptors were obtained from a human donor in a cohort exposed to, infected with or recovered from COVID-19 (not recorded which). The donor label of this sample is uncertain. The CDR3 runs from the conserved cysteine through the conserved F or W. The order of the fields is J gene, CDR3 length, V gene, D gene, clone size, CDR3 DNA, CDR3 protein. A D gene is named only where the DNA matches it firmly. Not all rows give a size; the values are once, few, many and, for expanded clones, a class.

TRBJ2-1	12	TRBV19	NA	once	TGTGCCAGTAGCCACGCGGATACCGAGCAGTTCTTC	CASSHADTEQFF
TRBJ2-2	15	TRBV2	NA	NA	TGTGCCAGCACCGAAAGAGGGCAGAACACCGGGGAGCTGTTTTTT	CASTERGQNTGELFF
TRBJ2-2	16	TRBV15	TRBD1	NA	TGTGCCACCAGCTCCCCGACAGGGGGCATCACCGGGGAGCTGTTTTTT	CATSSPTGGITGELFF
TRBJ1-2	13	TRBV11-2	NA	few	TGTGCCAGCCATCGCCAGGGCCCGCGGGGCTACACCTTC	CASHRQGPRGYTF
TRBJ2-2	12	TRBV5-1	NA	NA	TGCGCTACACAGGGGAACACCGGGGAGCTGTTTTTT	CATQGNTGELFF
TRBJ2-1	14	TRBV19	NA	once	TGTGCCAGTAGTATAGGGTTCCAGGGAGGTGAGCAGTTCTTC	CASSIGFQGGEQFF
TRBJ1-5	15	TRBV5-6	TRBD1	NA	TGTGCCAGCAGCAACGGACAGGGGGCTGGACAGCCCCAGCATTTT	CASSNGQGAGQPQHF
TRBJ2-1	11	TRBV30	NA	NA	TGTGCCTGGAGTACGGGAAATGAGCAGTTCTTC	CAWSTGNEQFF
TRBJ2-2	19	TRBV3-1/TRBV3-2	TRBD2	NA	TGTGCCAGCAGCCAAGGGGGACTAGCCGGCTACGCGAACACCGGGGAGCTGTTTTTT	CASSQGGLAGYANTGELFF
TRBJ2-4	15	TRBV29-1	NA	NA	TGCAGCGTTGAGGATTGGGGGGTAGTCAAAAACATTCAGTACTTC	CSVEDWGVVKNIQYF
TRBJ2-1	14	TRBV4-2	TRBD2	NA	TGTGCCAGCAGCCAAGCACTAGCGGGGAGGGAGCAGTTCTTC	CASSQALAGREQFF
TRBJ1-3	14	TRBV11-2	NA	NA	TGTGCCAGCAGCTCGCCAGGGAGGGAAAACACCATATATTTT	CASSSPGRENTIYF
TRBJ2-1	18	TRBV7-3	TRBD1	NA	TGTGCCAGCAGCAGGACAGGGGTTTCTTCGAGCTCCTACAATGAGCAGTTCTTC	CASSRTGVSSSSYNEQFF
TRBJ1-5	16	TRBV28	NA	NA	TGTGCCAGCAGTGATTTCGTCGCCGCGAACAATCAGCCCCAGCATTTT	CASSDFVAANNQPQHF
TRBJ2-2	14	TRBV18	TRBD1	once	TGTGCCAGCTCACCGGACAGGGCCGACGGGGAGCTGTTTTTT	CASSPDRADGELFF
TRBJ1-3	15	TRBV2	NA	NA	TGTGCCAGCAAAATCGAACAGTTCTCTGGAAACACCATATATTTT	CASKIEQFSGNTIYF
TRBJ2-7	17	TRBV18	TRBD1	NA	TGTGCCAGCTCACTCGGGACAGGGGCCTTAAGAACCTACGAGCAGTACTTC	CASSLGTGALRTYEQYF
TRBJ2-7	13	TRBV2	TRBD1	NA	TGTGCCAGCAGTGAGAGACAGGGGCGCGAGCAGTACTTC	CASSERQGREQYF
TRBJ1-1	14	TRBV27	NA	NA	TGTGCCAGCAGTTTCCAGGGATTGAACACTGAAGCTTTCTTT	CASSFQGLNTEAFF
TRBJ1-1	11	TRBV30	NA	NA	TGTGCCTGGAGCTCGGGGACTGAAGCTTTCTTT	CAWSSGTEAFF
TRBJ1-1	13	TRBV19	NA	NA	TGTGCCAGTAGTACCATCGGGGGGACTGAAGCTTTCTTT	CASSTIGGTEAFF
TRBJ1-3	14	TRBV18	NA	NA	TGTGCCAGCTCACCGCAAGAGGGTGGAAACACCATATATTTT	CASSPQEGGNTIYF
TRBJ1-2	16	TRBV18	NA	NA	TGTGCCAGCTCACCAAAACAGGGCCCCCAGGTAGAAGGCTACACCTTC	CASSPKQGPQVEGYTF
TRBJ1-4	15	TRBV7-8	NA	NA	TGTGCCAGCAGCTTAGTAGGGGGGGTTAATGAAAAACTGTTTTTT	CASSLVGGVNEKLFF
TRBJ1-2	15	TRBV7-9	NA	once	TGTGCCAGCAGCCTCTGGGACGGAGGGCACTCTGGCTACACCTTC	CASSLWDGGHSGYTF
TRBJ1-4	14	TRBV30	TRBD1	NA	TGTGCCTGGAGTGTCTCTCGACAGGGAGGAAAACTGTTTTTT	CAWSVSRQGGKLFF
TRBJ2-7	13	TRBV3-1/TRBV3-2	TRBD1	NA	TGTGCCAGCAGCCCTTGGGACAGCTACGAGCAGTACTTC	CASSPWDSYEQYF
TRBJ2-3	16	TRBV5-5	TRBD1	NA	TGTGCCAGCAGTATCGGGACAGTCTCCCCCACAGATACGCAGTATTTT	CASSIGTVSPTDTQYF
TRBJ1-2	13	TRBV19	NA	NA	TGTGCCAGTAGTATGCTAGAGGGCTATGGCTACACCTTC	CASSMLEGYGYTF
TRBJ2-1	16	TRBV19	TRBD2	NA	TGTGCCAGTCTCCCTAGCGGGGGGGGTTCCTACAATGAGCAGTTCTTC	CASLPSGGGSYNEQFF
TRBJ1-2	16	TRBV2	TRBD1	NA	TGTGCCGGCTCTTCGGGACAGAGGACTGATAACTATGGCTACACCTTC	CAGSSGQRTDNYGYTF
TRBJ2-3	13	TRBV24-1	NA	once	TGTGCCACCAGTGATCCCCTCAGGGATACGCAGTATTTT	CATSDPLRDTQYF
TRBJ1-5	18	TRBV4-1	TRBD1	NA	TGCGCCAGCAGCCAAGAAAGACAGGGTGGCAACTTGAATCAGCCCCAGCATTTT	CASSQERQGGNLNQPQHF
TRBJ1-5	12	TRBV19	TRBD1	NA	TGTGCCAGTGGGACAGGCAATCAGCCCCAGCATTTT	CASGTGNQPQHF
TRBJ1-2	13	TRBV4-3	NA	NA	TGCGCCAGCAGCCAAGACAGGGTTGATGGCTACACCTTC	CASSQDRVDGYTF
TRBJ1-4	14	TRBV7-2	NA	NA	TGTGCCAGCAGCCCGAAGGGGGGGGATGAAAAACTGTTTTTT	CASSPKGGDEKLFF
TRBJ1-4	14	TRBV19	NA	NA	TGTGCCAGTAGTAGCGGGGCAGAGGGGGAAAAACTGTTTTTT	CASSSGAEGEKLFF
TRBJ2-7	14	TRBV4-2	NA	NA	TGTGCCAGCAGCCAAGATCTCAGCTCCTACGAGCAGTACTTC	CASSQDLSSYEQYF
TRBJ1-2	16	TRBV5-6	TRBD1	NA	TGTGCCAGCAGCCGAGGGACAGGAATGATCAACTATGGCTACACCTTC	CASSRGTGMINYGYTF
TRBJ1-2	14	TRBV6-5	NA	NA	TGTGCCAGCAGTTACCGGCGGGGAGCATATGGCTACACCTTC	CASSYRRGAYGYTF
TRBJ2-7	14	TRBV4-1	NA	NA	TGCGCCAGCAGCCAAGTAGGACAAAGATACGAGCAGTACTTC	CASSQVGQRYEQYF
TRBJ2-7	14	TRBV6-5	NA	NA	TGTGCCAGCAGTTACCCCCCCCAGGGTTACGAGCAGTACTTC	CASSYPPQGYEQYF
TRBJ1-6	14	TRBV2	NA	NA	TGTGCCAGCAGTGAAGCGCAGGGGAACTCACCCCTCCACTTT	CASSEAQGNSPLHF
TRBJ1-4	12	TRBV5-1	NA	once	TGCGCCAGCAGCCGACGGGGGGAAAAACTGTTTTTT	CASSRRGEKLFF
TRBJ1-4	13	TRBV30	NA	NA	TGTGCCTGGAGTAGGGGGTTTTGGGAAAAACTGTTTTTT	CAWSRGFWEKLFF
TRBJ1-1	15	TRBV21-1	NA	NA	TGTGCCAGCATAGGAGAAGGGGCACTCGACACTGAAGCTTTCTTT	CASIGEGALDTEAFF
TRBJ2-3	15	TRBV2	TRBD2	few	TGTGCCAGCAGCCGGACTAGCGGGGACACAGATACGCAGTATTTT	CASSRTSGDTDTQYF
TRBJ1-1	14	TRBV7-2	TRBD1	NA	TGTGCCAGCAGCTTAACAGGGGGGGACACTGAAGCTTTCTTT	CASSLTGGDTEAFF
TRBJ2-7	15	TRBV10-3	NA	NA	TGTGCCATCAGCGCCGACACCCCGGCCTCCTACGAGCAGTACTTC	CAISADTPASYEQYF